A selection of T cell receptor beta chains follows, all from one sample in a study of blood T cell repertoires in COVID-19. Produced via immunoSEQ multiplex PCR; TCRdb's table is partial and in-frame only. Found here are about 400,000 clones, around nine tenths of them singletons; the top ten hold roughly 4%. Sample: peripheral blood. The receptors stem from a woman aged 25-40 years with acute or convalescent COVID-19. Both conserved end residues are part of each CDR3. The D gene is left open where the match is weak. Part of the rows lack a size; the others show once, few, many or a class for expanded clones.

TGTGCCAGCAGTGAAGCGCCGAATAGCTCCTACGAGCAGTACTTC	CASSEAPNSSYEQYF	NA	TRBV6-1	TRBJ2-7	once
TGTGCCAGTAGTTTTGGGGGCACCTATGGCTACACCTTC	CASSFGGTYGYTF	NA	TRBV19	TRBJ1-2	NA
TGTGCCAGCAGCGCCCAGCGGGGGGGCCCAGATGAGCAGTTCTTC	CASSAQRGGPDEQFF	TRBD2	TRBV9	TRBJ2-1	NA
TGTGCCAGCACTTTGTCCCATGAGCAGTTCTTC	CASTLSHEQFF	NA	TRBV2	TRBJ2-1	NA
TGCGCCAGCGGTAGGGCTAGCGGGGCTGATACGCAGTATTTT	CASGRASGADTQYF	TRBD2	TRBV5-1	TRBJ2-3	NA
TGTGCCAGCAGCCAAGCGGGGGCCTACAATGAGCAGTTCTTC	CASSQAGAYNEQFF	NA	TRBV3-1/TRBV3-2	TRBJ2-1	NA
TGTGCCATCTCCGGGGACGGGAGCTCCTACAATGAGCAGTTCTTC	CAISGDGSSYNEQFF	NA	TRBV10-3	TRBJ2-1	NA
TGTGCCAGCAGCCTTGGGACAGGGGACGATGAGCAGTTCTTC	CASSLGTGDDEQFF	TRBD1	TRBV6-5	TRBJ2-1	NA
TGTGCCACCAGTGATTTGCCCGGGACAGGGGTGGCCAACGGGGAGCTGTTTTTT	CATSDLPGTGVANGELFF	TRBD1	TRBV24-1	TRBJ2-2	few
TGTGCCAGTAGTGGCACTCAACCGGGACTGAGATCCTACAATGAGCAGTTCTTC	CASSGTQPGLRSYNEQFF	NA	TRBV19	TRBJ2-1	once
TGTGCCAGCAGTGACGACAGGGGAAATCAGCCCCAGCATTTT	CASSDDRGNQPQHF	TRBD1	TRBV2	TRBJ1-5	NA
TGTGCCACCAGTGACCCCCTGGCGGGGGAACAAGAGACCCAGTACTTC	CATSDPLAGEQETQYF	TRBD2	TRBV24-1	TRBJ2-5	NA
TGTGCCAGCAGCGCCTCCGCGTCGAACACTGAAGCTTTCTTT	CASSASASNTEAFF	NA	TRBV7-2	TRBJ1-1	NA
TGTGCCAGCAGCTTAGTAAGCGGCCAGATGAACACTGAAGCTTTCTTT	CASSLVSGQMNTEAFF	NA	TRBV7-6	TRBJ1-1	NA
TGTGCCAGCAGCGTTGATACTACAGGGGAATTGGACTATGGCTACACCTTC	CASSVDTTGELDYGYTF	TRBD1	TRBV9	TRBJ1-2	NA
TGCGCCAGCAGCTTGGAGGAGGGCGCGCGGGAAAAACTGTTTTTT	CASSLEEGAREKLFF	NA	TRBV5-1	TRBJ1-4	NA
TGTGCCAGCAGCTTCGGGGGAATTAGCACAGATACGCAGTATTTT	CASSFGGISTDTQYF	NA	TRBV7-6	TRBJ2-3	NA
TGCGCCAGCAGCCCGGGACAGAACGGCGCCTACGAGCAGTACTTC	CASSPGQNGAYEQYF	TRBD1	TRBV4-1	TRBJ2-7	few
TGTGCCACCAGTGATTTTGTTGGAGATTTCGCCCAAGAGACCCAGTACTTC	CATSDFVGDFAQETQYF	NA	TRBV24-1	TRBJ2-5	NA
TGTGCCAGCAGTTTAACGTGGACGGGAACCTACGAGCAGTACTTC	CASSLTWTGTYEQYF	NA	TRBV27	TRBJ2-7	NA
TGTGCCAGCAGCTTGGGGACAGCCTCTGGAGGCTACACCTTC	CASSLGTASGGYTF	NA	TRBV5-8	TRBJ1-2	NA
TGTGCCAGCAGCCAAGGGAGGGGCAGTCACAAGCCTGAAGCTTTCTTT	CASSQGRGSHKPEAFF	NA	TRBV3-1/TRBV3-2	TRBJ1-1	once
TGTGCCAGCAGTCCCCGGGACAGGACGAATCAGCCCCAGCATTTT	CASSPRDRTNQPQHF	TRBD1	TRBV28	TRBJ1-5	NA
TGTGCCAGCAGCCATCTGAGGCTGAGAAACACTGAAGCTTTCTTT	CASSHLRLRNTEAFF	NA	TRBV14	TRBJ1-1	NA
TGTGCCAGCAGCTCTGGAACGGGACAGGTTAATGAGCAGTTCTTC	CASSSGTGQVNEQFF	TRBD1	TRBV5-6	TRBJ2-1	NA
TGTGCTAGTGGTCTAAACGGGTGGGATCAGCCCCAGCATTTT	CASGLNGWDQPQHF	NA	TRBV12-5	TRBJ1-5	few
TGTGCCAGCAGCTTAACAAGCGGGGGATCTCGAGAGACCCAGTACTTC	CASSLTSGGSRETQYF	TRBD2	TRBV7-3	TRBJ2-5	once
TGTGCCAGCAGCAGGGGACAGGGGACAGATACGCAGTATTTT	CASSRGQGTDTQYF	TRBD1	TRBV2	TRBJ2-3	once
TGCGCCAGCAGCCAAGTATTCCTCAGGGGGATGGGTCAGCCCCAGCATTTT	CASSQVFLRGMGQPQHF	TRBD1	TRBV4-1	TRBJ1-5	NA
TGTGCCAGCAGTGTAAGCGTCGTTGGTCCCGAAAAACTGTTTTTT	CASSVSVVGPEKLFF	NA	TRBV6-4	TRBJ1-4	NA
TGTGCCAGCACTCCCCCTCTAGCGGGGGGCTATACGCAGTATTTT	CASTPPLAGGYTQYF	TRBD2	TRBV27	TRBJ2-3	NA
TGTGCCAGCAGTGACAGGTGGGGGCTACTAGCCAAAAACATTCAGTACTTC	CASSDRWGLLAKNIQYF	NA	TRBV2	TRBJ2-4	few